The source of this TCR beta chain is a study of beta chain features in type 1 diabetes. By way of CD45RO/CCR7/CD25/CD127/CD95/CD27, the CD4+ regulatory, stem cell-like memory, central memory and naive cells were sorted. In regard to this clone: Its specificity is not known. Additional DNA sequences in this sample encode the identical CDR3.

Study conclusions and caveats: For Type 1 diabetes patients, all four CD4+ subsets carried TCRB CDR3s that were moderately but significantly shorter.

The entirety of the isolated RNA underwent reverse transcription, so expressed TCRB transcripts were sequenced. The method was immunoSEQ multiplex PCR; TCRdb's version includes in-frame clones alone and lacks a portion of them. The sample includes around 690,000 clones, roughly 12% of them seen just once. This CDR3 contains 15 residues. V was pared by 0 bases and J by 7 bases, with 6 bases of the junction left unmatched. The germline CDR1 and CDR2 sequences are MNHEY and SVGAGI. This receptor was obtained from a man aged 25-40 years with type 1 diabetes. The genes are TRBV6-5 and TRBJ2-7, with TRBD1 matching over 10 bases. The material sequenced was naive CD4+ T cells from blood. CDR3 in amino acids: CASSYSRQGAYEQYF. In DNA form, the CDR3 reads TGTGCCAGCAGTTACTCTAGACAGGGGGCATATGAGCAGTACTTC.